This TCR beta chain was documented in a study of CD8 T cells in Susac syndrome (dated by TCRdb to between 2017 and 2020). About the investigation overall: The study used repertoire sequencing to test whether antigen drove CD8+ T cell activation and differentiation in Susac syndrome.

RNA was extracted using the RNeasy kit, and about 0.45 to 1 ug of the RNA was reverse transcribed with random hexamers. TCR beta CDR3 regions were amplified with the immunoSEQ multiplex PCR assay covering 54 Vbeta and 13 Jbeta segments. PCR amplification bias was corrected by using a synthetic template baseline for primer optimization and computational correction. In the source study's methods: Reads were annotated to V, D and J genes per IMGT and analyzed with immunoSEQ Analyzer, keeping only productive sequences. To calculate clonality, Shannon entropy was normalized by log2 of the number of productive unique sequences and then subtracted from one. Public and private clones were assessed among the 100 most prevalent clones of each patient and control. Clones were defined as Susac-specific if absent from the healthy and MS cohorts, from 900 to 1,300 published viral clones and from other ImmuneACCESS disease sequences. In-frame beta chains were kept once TCRdb had trimmed the public reads at Q25 with fastp and called clones with MiXCR. Under each unique CDR3 protein, matching rows form one entry showing the most common genes and DNA. V and J calls and clone size were set by TCRdb, not the authors. Across this sample there are 150,000 to 200,000 distinct CDR3 sequences, with 94% seen only once. The ten most abundant clones make up almost 0.095% of the sample.

This clonotype was recorded once. The antigen it binds to is not known. No much larger clonotype is one base removed from it; base qualities were not supplied. A single read offers scant evidence. The CDR3 contains 13 residues, cysteine and phenylalanine counted. CDR3 DNA is the only sequence kept; it has 39 bases, read in frame from the first base. In the germline V gene (reference sequence), CDR1 corresponds to SEHNR and CDR2 to FQNEAQ. V drops 3 bases and J drops 3 bases, leaving 8 bases in between. The paper's findings and limits, for the study overall: The number of individuals in the TCR sequencing and HLA analysis was recognized as being relatively small.

High-throughput TCR beta sequencing profiled peripheral blood CD8+ and CD4+ T cells from healthy donors, Susac syndrome patients and multiple sclerosis patients. Treatment-naive patients with stable or active relapsing-remitting disease fulfilling revised McDonald criteria were used as multiple sclerosis controls. Bulk CD8+ and CD4+ T cells were purified by magnetic negative isolation, whereas CD8+ TEMRA cells were enriched by FACS. Blood was drawn into EDTA tubes, processed within 24 hours, and PBMCs were isolated by density gradient centrifugation. PBMCs destined for TCR sequencing were cryopreserved in liquid nitrogen and later thawed in a 37 °C water bath. Purity of sorted or isolated CD4+, CD8+ and CD8+ TEMRA cells was at least 90%.

The sequenced sample was CD4+ T cells from PBMCs. This clonotype was obtained from a human donor with multiple sclerosis. This chain is built from TRBV7-9 and TRBJ1-1, with the D segment identity uncertain. The DNA sequence reads TGTGCCAGCAGCTTCGGTCAGGACACTGAAGCTTTCTTT. Translation gives CASSFGQDTEAFF.